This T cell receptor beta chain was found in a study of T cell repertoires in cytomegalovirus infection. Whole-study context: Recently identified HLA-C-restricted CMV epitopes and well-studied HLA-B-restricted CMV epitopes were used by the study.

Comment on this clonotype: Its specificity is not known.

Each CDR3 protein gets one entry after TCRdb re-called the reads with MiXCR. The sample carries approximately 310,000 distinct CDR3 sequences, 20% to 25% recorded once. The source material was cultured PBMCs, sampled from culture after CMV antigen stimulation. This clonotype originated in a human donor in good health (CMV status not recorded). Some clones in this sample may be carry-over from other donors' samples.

The DNA for the CDR3 is TGTGCCAGTAGGACAGGGTTTGGCTACACCTTC. Amino acid sequence: CASRTGFGYTF. The chain has TRBV28 and TRBJ1-2, with 8 nucleotides matching TRBD1. This CDR3 has 11 amino acids. The V segment lost 9 bases and the J segment 7 bases; nucleotides outside the gene matches: 4. Germline lookup yields CDR1 MDHEN and CDR2 SYDVKM.